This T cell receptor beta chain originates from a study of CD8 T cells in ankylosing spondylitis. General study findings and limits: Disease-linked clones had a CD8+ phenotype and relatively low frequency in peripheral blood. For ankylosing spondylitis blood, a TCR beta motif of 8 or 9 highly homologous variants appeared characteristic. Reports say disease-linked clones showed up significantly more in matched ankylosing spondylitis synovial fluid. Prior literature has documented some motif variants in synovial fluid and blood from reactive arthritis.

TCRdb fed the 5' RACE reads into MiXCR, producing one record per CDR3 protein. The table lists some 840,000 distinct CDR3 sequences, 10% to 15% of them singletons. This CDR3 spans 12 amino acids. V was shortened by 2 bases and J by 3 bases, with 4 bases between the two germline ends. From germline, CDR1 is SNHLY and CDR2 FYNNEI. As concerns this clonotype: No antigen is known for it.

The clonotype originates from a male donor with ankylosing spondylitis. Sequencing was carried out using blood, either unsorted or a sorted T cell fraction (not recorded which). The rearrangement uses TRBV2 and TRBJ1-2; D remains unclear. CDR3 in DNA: TGTGCCAGCAGTGAAACAGACTATGGCTACACCTTC. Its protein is CASSETDYGYTF. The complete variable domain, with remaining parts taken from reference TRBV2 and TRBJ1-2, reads EPEVTQTPSHQVTQMGQEVILRCVPISNHLYFYWYRQILGQKVEFLVSFYNNEISEKSEIFDDQFSVERPDGSNFTLKIRSTKLEDSAMYFCASSETDYGYTFGSGTRLTVV.